This T cell receptor beta chain derives from a study of blood T cell repertoires in COVID-19. Study-wide context: Samples of COVID-19 (acute and convalescent) were obtained from the United States, Italy and Spain.

Profiling relied on immunoSEQ multiplex PCR, and the TCRdb table lists in-frame clones only, not all of them. The table has 300,000 to 400,000 clones, 88% seen once. This CDR3 is 14 amino acids long. Germline loops: CDR1 SNHLY, CDR2 FYNNEI. Germline trimming cut 10 bases from V and 4 bases from J; bases unmatched to any gene: 10. This clone has only one observation. The chain combines TRBV2 with TRBJ1-2, with 9 nucleotides matching TRBD1. This TCR came from a woman aged 25 to 39 with COVID-19, enrolled during active disease. Input material: peripheral blood. The CDR3 loop is CATRPGQGSYGYTF. The CDR3 DNA follows: TGTGCCACCAGACCGGGACAGGGCTCCTATGGCTACACCTTC.